What follows describes a single TCR beta chain. Its antigen is still unknown. Reverse transcribing all isolated RNA meant expressed TCRB transcripts were sequenced. Here immunoSEQ multiplex PCR was the method, and the copy in TCRdb shows in-frame clones only, minus some. Counted here are 200,000 to 300,000 clones, 25% to 35% occurring once; the ten biggest clones make up under 4.5%. Germline values: CDR1 LNHNV, CDR2 YYDKDF (reference sequence). The V gene lost 0 bases and the J gene lost 2 bases, with 12 bases spanning the gap. The CDR3 runs 16 residues. The record originates from a study of beta chain features in type 1 diabetes. Broader study findings: In these data, an HLA type influence on TCRB rearrangement remained unresolved. Compared with healthy donors, patients appeared to share more similar naive, central memory and regulatory TCRB repertoires. Diminished insertions and augmented deletions at VDJ junctions characterized type 1 diabetes patients. Researchers caution that PCR might favor shorter templates, equally among patients and controls.

The sequencing input was central memory CD4+ T cells from blood. The TCR was taken from a man aged 30 to 39 in good health. The V gene is TRBV15, the J gene TRBJ2-3; D ambiguous. For the CDR3, the DNA is TGTGCCACCAGCAGAGATAGGAACAGCTTCACAGATACGCAGTATTTT. Translated: CATSRDRNSFTDTQYF.